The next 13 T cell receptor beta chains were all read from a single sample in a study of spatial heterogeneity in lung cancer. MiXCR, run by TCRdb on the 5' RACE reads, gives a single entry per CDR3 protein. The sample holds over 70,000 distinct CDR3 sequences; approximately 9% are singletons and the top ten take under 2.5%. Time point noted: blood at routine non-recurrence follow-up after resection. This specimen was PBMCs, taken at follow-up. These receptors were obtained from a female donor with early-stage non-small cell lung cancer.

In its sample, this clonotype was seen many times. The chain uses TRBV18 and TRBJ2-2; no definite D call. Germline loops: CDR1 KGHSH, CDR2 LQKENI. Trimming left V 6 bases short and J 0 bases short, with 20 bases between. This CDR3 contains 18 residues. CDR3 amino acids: CASSPSRTGIANTGELFF. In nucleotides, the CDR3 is TGTGCCAGCTCCCCTTCACGCACTGGAATCGCGAACACCGGGGAGCTGTTTTTT.

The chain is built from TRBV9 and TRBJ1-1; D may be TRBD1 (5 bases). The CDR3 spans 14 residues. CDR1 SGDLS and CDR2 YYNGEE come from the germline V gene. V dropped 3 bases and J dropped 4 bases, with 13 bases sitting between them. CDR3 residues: CASSAHAGSTEAFF. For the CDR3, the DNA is TGTGCCAGCAGCGCCCACGCAGGGAGCACTGAAGCTTTCTTT.

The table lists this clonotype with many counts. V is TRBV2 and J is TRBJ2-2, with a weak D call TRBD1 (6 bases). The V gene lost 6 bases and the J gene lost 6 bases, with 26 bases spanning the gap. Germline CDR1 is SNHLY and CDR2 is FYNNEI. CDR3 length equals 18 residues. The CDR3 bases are TGTGCCAGCAGGCTTCGGCTAGGGGTCCAGGGGAAGTCCGGGGAGCTGTTTTTT. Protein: CASRLRLGVQGKSGELFF.

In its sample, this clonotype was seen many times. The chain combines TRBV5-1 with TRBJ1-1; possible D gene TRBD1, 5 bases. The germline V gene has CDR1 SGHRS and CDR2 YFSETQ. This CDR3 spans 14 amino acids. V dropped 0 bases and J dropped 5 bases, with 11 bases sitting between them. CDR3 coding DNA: TGCGCCAGCAGCTTGGAGGGGCTGAGAACTGAAGCTTTCTTT. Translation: CASSLEGLRTEAFF.

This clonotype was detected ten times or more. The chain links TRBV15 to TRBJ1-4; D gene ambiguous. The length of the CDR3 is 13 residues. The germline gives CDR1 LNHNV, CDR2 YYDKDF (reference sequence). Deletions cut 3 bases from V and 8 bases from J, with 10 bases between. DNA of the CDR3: TGTGCCACCAGCAGGGCAGCCCGGGAAAAACTGTTTTTT. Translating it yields CATSRAAREKLFF.

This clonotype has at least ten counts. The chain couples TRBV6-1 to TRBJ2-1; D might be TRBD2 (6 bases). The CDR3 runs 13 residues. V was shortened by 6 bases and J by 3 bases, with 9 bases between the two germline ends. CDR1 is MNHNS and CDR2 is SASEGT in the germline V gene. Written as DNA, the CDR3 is TGTGCCAGCAGGACTAGGGGCTACAATGAGCAGTTCTTC. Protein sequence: CASRTRGYNEQFF.

The CDR3 here is CSVFAETGGADTQYF. The CDR3 bases are TGCAGCGTTTTTGCCGAGACGGGAGGGGCAGATACGCAGTATTTT. The J gene is TRBJ2-3, the V gene TRBV29-1, with 8 positions matching TRBD2. The CDR3 has 15 residues. Germline V CDR1 and CDR2: SQVTM, ANQGSEA. The trim removed 5 bases at V and 4 bases at J, leaving 11 bases unmatched.

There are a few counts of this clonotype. CDR3 DNA sequence: TGCGCCAGCGCCAAAGGGACAGGGTGGACAGATACGCAGTATTTT. This codes for CASAKGTGWTDTQYF. The chain has TRBV5-1 and TRBJ2-3; 9 positions agree with TRBD1. The germline CDR1 and CDR2 sequences are SGHRS and YFSETQ. With 7 bases clipped from V and 3 bases from J, the junction kept 9 bases outside the gene matches. This CDR3 comprises 15 residues.

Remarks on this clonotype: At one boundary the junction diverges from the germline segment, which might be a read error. Here the CDR3 reads CASSLVLLAGVVNVQFF. The DNA of the CDR3 is TGCGCCAGCAGCCTAGTTCTACTAGCGGGAGTGGTAAATGTGCAGTTCTTC. This chain joins TRBV4-1 and TRBJ2-1; 11 bases are a match to TRBD2. The germline CDR1 and CDR2 sequences are MGHRA and YSYEKL. The CDR3 runs to 17 residues.

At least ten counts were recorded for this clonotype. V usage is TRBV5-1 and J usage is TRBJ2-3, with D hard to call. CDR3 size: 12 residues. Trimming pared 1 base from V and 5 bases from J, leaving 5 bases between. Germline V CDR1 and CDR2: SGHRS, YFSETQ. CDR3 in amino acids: CASSLIKDTQYF. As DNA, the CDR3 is TGCGCCAGCAGCTTGATAAAAGATACGCAGTATTTT.

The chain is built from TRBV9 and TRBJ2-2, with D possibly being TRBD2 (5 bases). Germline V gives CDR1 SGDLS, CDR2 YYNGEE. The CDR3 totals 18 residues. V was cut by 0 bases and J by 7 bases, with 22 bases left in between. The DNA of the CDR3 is TGTGCCAGCAGCGTAGCTACTAGGAGTGGTCGGACGAGCGGGGAGCTGTTTTTT. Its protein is CASSVATRSGRTSGELFF.

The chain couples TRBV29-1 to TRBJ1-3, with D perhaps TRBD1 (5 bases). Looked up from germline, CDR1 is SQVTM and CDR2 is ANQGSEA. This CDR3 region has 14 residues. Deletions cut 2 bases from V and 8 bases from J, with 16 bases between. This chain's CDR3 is CSVEFAGREDTIYF. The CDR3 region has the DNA TGCAGCGTTGAATTTGCGGGCAGGGAAGACACCATATATTTT.

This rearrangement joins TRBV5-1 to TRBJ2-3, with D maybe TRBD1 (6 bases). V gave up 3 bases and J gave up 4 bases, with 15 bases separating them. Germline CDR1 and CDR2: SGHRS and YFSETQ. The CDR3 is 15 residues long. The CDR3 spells CASSSQGSEADTQYF. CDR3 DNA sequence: TGCGCCAGCAGCTCCCAGGGGAGTGAGGCAGATACGCAGTATTTT.